This T cell receptor (beta chain) was captured by sequencing in a study of CD8+ T cells in alopecia areata. Study outcomes and limitations: There was only one nonresponder, so it was unclear how baseline CD8+ expansion relates to response.

With regard to this clone: Its target is not known.

Treatment here: oral pan-JAK inhibitor, 5-10 mg twice daily. Once RNA had been extracted, it was reverse transcribed into cDNA to act as the sequencing template. TCRdb's table, derived via immunoSEQ multiplex PCR, lists solely in-frame clones and lacks some. In the table there are around 200,000 clones, 55% to 70% of which are singletons. Trimming shortened V by 5 bases and J by 0 bases, and 16 bases separated the two germline ends. The CDR3 is made up of 16 amino acids. Per the germline V gene, CDR1 is SEHNR and CDR2 is FQNEAQ (reference sequence). The rearrangement links TRBV7-9 to TRBJ1-2, with D uncertain. The sequence came from a human donor with alopecia areata. This specimen consisted of CD4+ T cells sorted from blood, obtained at week 4, from a patient treated with tofacitinib. CDR3 loop: CASSRAGRLANYGYTF. CDR3 coding DNA: TGTGCCAGCAGCCGAGCCGGAAGGCTAGCTAACTATGGCTACACCTTC.